This paragraph covers one T cell receptor beta chain sequence. This record comes from a study of blood T cells in healthy people across ages. A second PCR, run for about 6 to 11 cycles, used a sample-barcoded 5' primer plus a J-beta primer mix. MiXCR, run by TCRdb on the 5' RACE reads, gives a single entry per CDR3 protein. The sample consists of 1.5 million to 2 million distinct CDR3 sequences, roughly 50% of them appearing once. The CDR3 is 14 residues long. V was pared by 7 bases and J by 8 bases, with 15 bases of the junction left unmatched. Germline V lookup: CDR1 SQVTM, CDR2 ANQGSEA. V gene TRBV29-1 combines with J gene TRBJ1-2; 8 bases line up with TRBD1. The source is a middle-aged woman in good health. Sequences were obtained from blood. CDR3 bases: TGCAGCGCACATACGTACCAGGGGGCGGGAGGCTACACCTTC. It yields the protein CSAHTYQGAGGYTF. The full variable domain, in which reference TRBV29-1 and TRBJ1-2 provide the parts outside the CDR3, is SAVISQKPSRDICQRGTSLTIQCQVDSQVTMMFWYRQQPGQSLTLIATANQGSEATYESGFVIDKFPISRPNLTFSTLTVSNMSPEDSSIYLCSAHTYQGAGGYTFGSGTRLTVV.